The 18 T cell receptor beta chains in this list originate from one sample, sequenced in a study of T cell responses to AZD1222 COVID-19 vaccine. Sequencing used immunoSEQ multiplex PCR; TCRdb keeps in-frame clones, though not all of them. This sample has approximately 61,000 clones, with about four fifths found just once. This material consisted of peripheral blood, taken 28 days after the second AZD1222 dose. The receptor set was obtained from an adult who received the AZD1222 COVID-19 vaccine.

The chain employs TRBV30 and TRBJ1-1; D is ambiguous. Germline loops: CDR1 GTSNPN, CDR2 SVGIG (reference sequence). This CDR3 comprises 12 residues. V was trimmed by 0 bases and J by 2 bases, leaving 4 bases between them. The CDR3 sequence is CAWSVRNTEAFF. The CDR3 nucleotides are TGTGCCTGGAGTGTCCGTAACACTGAAGCTTTCTTT.

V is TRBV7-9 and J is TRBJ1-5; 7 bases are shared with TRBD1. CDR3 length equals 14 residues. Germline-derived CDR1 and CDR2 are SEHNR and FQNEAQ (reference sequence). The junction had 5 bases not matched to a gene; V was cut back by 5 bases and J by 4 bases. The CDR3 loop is CASSPGTVNQPQHF. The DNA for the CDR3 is TGTGCCAGCAGCCCAGGGACAGTAAATCAGCCCCAGCATTTT. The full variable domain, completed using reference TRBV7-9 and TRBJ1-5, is DTGVSQNPRHKITKRGQNVTFRCDPISEHNRLYWYRQTLGQGPEFLTYFQNEAQLEKSRLLSDRFSAERPKGSFSTLEIQRTEQGDSAMYLCASSPGTVNQPQHFGDGTRLSIL.

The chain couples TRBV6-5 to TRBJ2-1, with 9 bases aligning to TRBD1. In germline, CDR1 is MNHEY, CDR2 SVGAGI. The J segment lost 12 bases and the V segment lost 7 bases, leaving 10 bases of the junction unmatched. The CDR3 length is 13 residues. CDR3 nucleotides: TGTGCCAGCAAGTCCGGGACAGGGTTCGTGCAGTTCTTC. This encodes CASKSGTGFVQFF.

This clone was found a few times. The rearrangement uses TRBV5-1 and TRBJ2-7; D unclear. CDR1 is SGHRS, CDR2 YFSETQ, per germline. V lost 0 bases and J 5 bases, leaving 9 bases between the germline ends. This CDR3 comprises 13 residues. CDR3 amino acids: CASSLEGMNEQYF. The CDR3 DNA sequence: TGCGCCAGCAGCTTGGAGGGAATGAACGAGCAGTACTTC.

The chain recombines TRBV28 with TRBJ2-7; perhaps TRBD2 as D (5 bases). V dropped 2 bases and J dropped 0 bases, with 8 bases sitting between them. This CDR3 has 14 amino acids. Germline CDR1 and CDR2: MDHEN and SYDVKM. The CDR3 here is CASSLPGNSYEQYF. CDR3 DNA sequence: TGTGCCAGCAGTTTACCCGGGAACTCCTACGAGCAGTACTTC. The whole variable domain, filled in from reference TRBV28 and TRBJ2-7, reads DVKVTQSSRYLVKRTGEKVFLECVQDMDHENMFWYRQDPGLGLRLIYFSYDVKMKEKGDIPEGYSVSREKKERFSLILESASTNQTSMYLCASSLPGNSYEQYFGPGTRLTVT.

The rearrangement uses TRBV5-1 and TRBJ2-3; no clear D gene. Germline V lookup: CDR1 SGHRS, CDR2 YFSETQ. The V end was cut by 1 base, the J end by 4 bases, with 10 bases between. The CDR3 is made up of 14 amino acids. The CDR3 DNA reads TGCGCCAGCAGCTTGAAGACACCCCCAGATACGCAGTATTTT. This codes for CASSLKTPPDTQYF. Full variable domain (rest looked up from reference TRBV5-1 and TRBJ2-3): KAGVTQTPRYLIKTRGQQVTLSCSPISGHRSVSWYQQTPGQGLQFLFEYFSETQRNKGNFPGRFSGRQFSNSRSEMNVSTLELGDSALYLCASSLKTPPDTQYFGPGTRLTVL.

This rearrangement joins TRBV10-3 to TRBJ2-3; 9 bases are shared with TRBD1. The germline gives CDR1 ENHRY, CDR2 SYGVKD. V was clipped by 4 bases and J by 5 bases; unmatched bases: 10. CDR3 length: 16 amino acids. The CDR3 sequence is CAISGNDGTGRDTQYF. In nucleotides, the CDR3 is TGTGCCATCAGTGGGAATGATGGGACAGGGCGAGATACGCAGTATTTT.

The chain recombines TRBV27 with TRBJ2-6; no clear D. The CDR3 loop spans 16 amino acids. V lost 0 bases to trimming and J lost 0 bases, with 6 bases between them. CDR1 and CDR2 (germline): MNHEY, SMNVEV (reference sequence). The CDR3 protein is CASSLSTYSGANVLTF. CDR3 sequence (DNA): TGTGCCAGCAGTTTATCGACCTACTCTGGGGCCAACGTCCTGACTTTC.

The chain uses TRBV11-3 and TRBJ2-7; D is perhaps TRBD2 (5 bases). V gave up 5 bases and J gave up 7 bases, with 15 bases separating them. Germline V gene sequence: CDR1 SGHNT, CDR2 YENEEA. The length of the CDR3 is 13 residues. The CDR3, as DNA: TGTGCCAGCAGCATGGCGGGCTACGGAGAGCAGTACTTC. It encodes CASSMAGYGEQYF.

CDR3 protein: CAWSLRGGRAFF. The DNA for the CDR3 is TGTGCCTGGAGTCTTAGGGGGGGGCGAGCTTTCTTT. The V and J genes are TRBV30 and TRBJ1-1; D is possibly TRBD1 (6 bases). Between the trimmed V and J ends, which lost 2 bases and 10 bases, there was a span of 14 bases. The CDR3 sequence is 12 residues long. CDR1 is GTSNPN, CDR2 SVGIG, per germline (reference sequence).

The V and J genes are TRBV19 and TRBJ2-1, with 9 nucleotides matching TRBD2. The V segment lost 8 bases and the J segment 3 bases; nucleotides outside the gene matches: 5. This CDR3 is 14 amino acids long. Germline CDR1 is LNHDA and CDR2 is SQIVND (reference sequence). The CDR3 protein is CASRGTSFYNEQFF. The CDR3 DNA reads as TGTGCCAGTCGGGGGACTAGCTTCTACAATGAGCAGTTCTTC.

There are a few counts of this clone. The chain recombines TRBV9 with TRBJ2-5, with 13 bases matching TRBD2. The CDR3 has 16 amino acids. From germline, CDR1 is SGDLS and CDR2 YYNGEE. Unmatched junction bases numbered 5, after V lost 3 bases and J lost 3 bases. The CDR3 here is CASSARGLAGKETQYF. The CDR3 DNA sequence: TGTGCCAGCAGCGCCAGGGGACTAGCGGGGAAAGAGACCCAGTACTTC.

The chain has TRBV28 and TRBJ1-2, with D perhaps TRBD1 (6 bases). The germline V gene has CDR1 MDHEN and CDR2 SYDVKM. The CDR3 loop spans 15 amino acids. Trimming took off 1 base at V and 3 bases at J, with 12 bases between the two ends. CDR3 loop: CASSLFQGHHYGYTF. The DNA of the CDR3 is TGTGCCAGCAGTTTATTTCAGGGGCATCACTATGGCTACACCTTC.

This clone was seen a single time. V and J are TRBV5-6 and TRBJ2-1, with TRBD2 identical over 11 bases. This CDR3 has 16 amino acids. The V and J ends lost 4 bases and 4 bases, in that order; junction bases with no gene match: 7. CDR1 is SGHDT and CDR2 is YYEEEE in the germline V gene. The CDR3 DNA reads TGTGCCAGCAGCATCTCCGGGACTAGCGGATACAATGAGCAGTTCTTC. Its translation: CASSISGTSGYNEQFF.

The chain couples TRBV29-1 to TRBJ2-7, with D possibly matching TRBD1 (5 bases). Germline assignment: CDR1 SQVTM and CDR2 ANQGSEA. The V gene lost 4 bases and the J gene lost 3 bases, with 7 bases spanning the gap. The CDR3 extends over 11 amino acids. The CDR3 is CSVGRGYEQYF. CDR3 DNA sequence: TGCAGCGTTGGTAGGGGCTACGAGCAGTACTTC.

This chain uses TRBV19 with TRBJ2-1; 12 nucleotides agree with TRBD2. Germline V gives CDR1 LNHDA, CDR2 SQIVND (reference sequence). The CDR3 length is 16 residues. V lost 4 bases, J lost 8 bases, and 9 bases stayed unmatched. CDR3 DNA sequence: TGTGCCAGTAGTAGGCGGACTAGCGGGATTAAAGATGAGCAGTTCTTC. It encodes CASSRRTSGIKDEQFF.

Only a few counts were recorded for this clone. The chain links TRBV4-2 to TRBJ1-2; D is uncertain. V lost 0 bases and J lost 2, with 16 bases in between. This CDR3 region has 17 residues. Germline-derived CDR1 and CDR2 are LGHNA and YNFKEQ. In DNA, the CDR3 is TGTGCCAGCAGCCAAGAGGTCCTGGCCGGGTCGAACTATGGCTACACCTTC. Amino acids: CASSQEVLAGSNYGYTF.

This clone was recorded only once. The CDR3 loop is CASSPQTGGQDNEQFF. The CDR3 region has the DNA TGTGCCAGCAGTCCCCAGACAGGGGGTCAGGACAATGAGCAGTTCTTC. The genes are TRBV27 and TRBJ2-1; TRBD1 matches 9 bases. Germline-derived CDR1 and CDR2 are MNHEY and SMNVEV (reference sequence). CDR3 length equals 16 residues. The junction had 10 bases not matched to a gene; V was cut back by 5 bases and J by 5 bases.